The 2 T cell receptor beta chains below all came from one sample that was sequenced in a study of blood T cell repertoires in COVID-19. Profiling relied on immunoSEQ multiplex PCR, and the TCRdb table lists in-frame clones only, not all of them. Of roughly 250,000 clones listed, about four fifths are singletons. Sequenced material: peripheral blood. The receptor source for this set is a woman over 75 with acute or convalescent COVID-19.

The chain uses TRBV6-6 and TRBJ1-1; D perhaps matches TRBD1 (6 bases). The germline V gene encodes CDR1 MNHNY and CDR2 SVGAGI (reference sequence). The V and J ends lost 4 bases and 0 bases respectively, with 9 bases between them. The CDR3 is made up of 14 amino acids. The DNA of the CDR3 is TGTGCCAGCAGTTCCCCAGGGGTGAACACTGAAGCTTTCTTT. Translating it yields CASSSPGVNTEAFF.

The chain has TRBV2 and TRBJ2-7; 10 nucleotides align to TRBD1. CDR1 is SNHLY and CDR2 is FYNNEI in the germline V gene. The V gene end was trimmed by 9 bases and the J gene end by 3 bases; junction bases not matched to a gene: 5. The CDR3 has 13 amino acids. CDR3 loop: CASATGGGYEQYF. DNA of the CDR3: TGTGCCAGTGCGACAGGGGGCGGCTACGAGCAGTACTTC.